Each of the 3 T cell receptor beta chains below was sequenced from the same sample in a study of OX40 agonist ivuxolimab in advanced cancers. Data came from immunoSEQ multiplex PCR; TCRdb stores just in-frame clones and leaves some out. The table has about 58,000 clones, 80% to 90% seen once. The starting material was CD4+ or CD8+ T cells sorted from blood, obtained in a trial of the OX40 agonist ivuxolimab. These receptors all stem from an adult with an advanced solid tumor such as melanoma, head and neck, liver or kidney cancer.

The chain joins TRBV2 to TRBJ2-2, with a possible D match to TRBD1 (6 bases). The V end was cut by 4 bases, the J end by 0 bases, with 9 bases between. Germline V gene data show CDR1 as SNHLY and CDR2 as FYNNEI. The CDR3 is 15 amino acids. CDR3 bases: TGTGCCAGCAGTGTCAGGGGAACGAACACCGGGGAGCTGTTTTTT. This sequence encodes CASSVRGTNTGELFF.

This sequence joins TRBV7-2 and TRBJ1-4; D remains unclear. Trimming stripped 2 bases from V and 4 bases from J, with 8 bases between. The CDR3 length is 14 residues. Germline-derived CDR1 and CDR2 are SGHTA and FQGNSA. CDR3 region: CASSLQAYNEKLFF. CDR3 nucleotide sequence: TGTGCCAGCAGCTTACAGGCTTATAATGAAAAACTGTTTTTT.

This chain uses TRBV19 with TRBJ2-3; 7 nucleotides agree with TRBD2. The germline V gene encodes CDR1 LNHDA and CDR2 SQIVND (reference sequence). Trimming cost V 8 bases and J 3 bases; bases outside gene matches: 5. The CDR3 is 13 residues long. The CDR3 nucleotides read TGTGCCAGTGGGCGGGAGACGACAGATACGCAGTATTTT. The encoded protein is CASGRETTDTQYF.